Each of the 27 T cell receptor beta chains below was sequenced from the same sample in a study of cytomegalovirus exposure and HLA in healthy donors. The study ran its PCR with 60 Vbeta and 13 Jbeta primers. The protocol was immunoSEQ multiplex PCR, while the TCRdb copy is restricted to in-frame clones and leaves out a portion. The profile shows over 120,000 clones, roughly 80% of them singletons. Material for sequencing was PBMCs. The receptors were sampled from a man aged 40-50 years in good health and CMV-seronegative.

This CDR3 reads CASSERDRSTEQYF. The CDR3 region has the DNA TGTGCCAGCAGTGAAAGGGACAGGAGTACGGAGCAGTACTTC. The chain carries TRBV6-1 and TRBJ2-7, with 8 positions matching TRBD1. Germline CDR1 MNHNS, CDR2 SASEGT. This CDR3 comprises 14 residues. Trimming at V came to 2 bases and at J to 7 bases, leaving 7 bases not matched to a gene.

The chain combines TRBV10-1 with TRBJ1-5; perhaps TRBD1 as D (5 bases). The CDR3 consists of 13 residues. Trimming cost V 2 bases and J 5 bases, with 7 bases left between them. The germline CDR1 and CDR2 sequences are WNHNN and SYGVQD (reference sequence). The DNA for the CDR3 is TGCGCCAGCAGTGAGGGCAGGGATCAGCCCCAGCATTTT. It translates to CASSEGRDQPQHF.

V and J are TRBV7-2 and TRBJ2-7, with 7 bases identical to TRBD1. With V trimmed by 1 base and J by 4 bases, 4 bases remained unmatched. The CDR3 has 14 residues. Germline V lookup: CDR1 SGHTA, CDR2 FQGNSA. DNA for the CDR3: TGTGCCAGCAGCTTAGGAGGGGGCGGGTACGAGCAGTACTTC. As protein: CASSLGGGGYEQYF. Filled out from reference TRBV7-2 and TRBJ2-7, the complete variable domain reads GAGVSQSPSNKVTEKGKDVELRCDPISGHTALYWYRQSLGQGLEFLIYFQGNSAPDKSGLPSDRFSAERTGGSVSTLTIQRTQQEDSAVYLCASSLGGGGYEQYFGPGTRLTVT.

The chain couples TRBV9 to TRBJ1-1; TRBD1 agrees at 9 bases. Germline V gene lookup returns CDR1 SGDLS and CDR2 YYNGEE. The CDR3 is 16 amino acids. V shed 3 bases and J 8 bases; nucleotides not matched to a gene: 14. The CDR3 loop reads CASSARSDRGMTEAFF. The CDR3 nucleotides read TGTGCCAGCAGCGCGCGAAGCGACAGGGGGATGACAGAAGCTTTCTTT.

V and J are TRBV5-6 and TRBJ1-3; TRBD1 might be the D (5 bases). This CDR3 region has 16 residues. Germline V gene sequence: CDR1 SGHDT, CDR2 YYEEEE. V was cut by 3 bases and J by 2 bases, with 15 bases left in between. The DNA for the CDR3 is TGTGCCAGCAGCTCGGACAAGGAGGGGACTGGAAACACCATATATTTT. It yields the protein CASSSDKEGTGNTIYF.

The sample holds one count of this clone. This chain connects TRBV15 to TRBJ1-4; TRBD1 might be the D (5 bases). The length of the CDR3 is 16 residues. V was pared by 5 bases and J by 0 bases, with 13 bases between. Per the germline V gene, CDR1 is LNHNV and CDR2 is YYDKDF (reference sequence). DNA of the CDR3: TGTGCCACCAGCCGACAGAACCAAGCAACTAATGAAAAACTGTTTTTT. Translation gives CATSRQNQATNEKLFF.

Here the CDR3 reads CATKQGRGEKLFF. The DNA of the CDR3 is TGTGCCACTAAACAGGGGAGAGGAGAAAAACTGTTTTTT. The chain is built from TRBV7-2 and TRBJ1-4; 7 nucleotides line up with TRBD1. Unmatched junction bases numbered 10, after V lost 10 bases and J lost 8 bases. Germline assignment: CDR1 SGHTA and CDR2 FQGNSA. The CDR3 sequence is 13 residues long. Combining the CDR3 with reference TRBV7-2 and TRBJ1-4 gives the whole variable domain GAGVSQSPSNKVTEKGKDVELRCDPISGHTALYWYRQSLGQGLEFLIYFQGNSAPDKSGLPSDRFSAERTGGSVSTLTIQRTQQEDSAVYLCATKQGRGEKLFFGSGTQLSVL.

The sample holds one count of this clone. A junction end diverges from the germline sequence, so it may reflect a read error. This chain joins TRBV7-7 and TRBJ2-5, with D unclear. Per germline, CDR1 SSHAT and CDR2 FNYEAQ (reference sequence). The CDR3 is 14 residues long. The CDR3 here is CASSATEYQETQYF. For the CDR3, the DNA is TGTGCTAGCAGCGCCACAGAGTACCAAGAGACCCAGTACTTC.

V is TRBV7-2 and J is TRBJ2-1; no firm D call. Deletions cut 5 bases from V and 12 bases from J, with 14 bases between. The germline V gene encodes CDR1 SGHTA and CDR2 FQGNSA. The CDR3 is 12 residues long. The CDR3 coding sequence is TGTGCCAGCAGCCCCCCTAGTGGCGCGCAGTTCTTC. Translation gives CASSPPSGAQFF. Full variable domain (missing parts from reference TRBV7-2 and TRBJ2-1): GAGVSQSPSNKVTEKGKDVELRCDPISGHTALYWYRQSLGQGLEFLIYFQGNSAPDKSGLPSDRFSAERTGGSVSTLTIQRTQQEDSAVYLCASSPPSGAQFFGPGTRLTVL.

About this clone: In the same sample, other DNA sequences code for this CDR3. The CDR3 here is CASSLGGASTDTQYF. CDR3 nucleotide sequence: TGTGCCAGCAGCTTAGGGGGGGCAAGCACAGATACGCAGTATTTT. This chain links TRBV5-4 with TRBJ2-3; perhaps TRBD2 as D (7 bases). CDR3 length equals 15 residues. V shed 2 bases and J shed 0 bases, with 10 bases lying between them. The germline gives CDR1 SGHNT, CDR2 YYREEE (reference sequence).

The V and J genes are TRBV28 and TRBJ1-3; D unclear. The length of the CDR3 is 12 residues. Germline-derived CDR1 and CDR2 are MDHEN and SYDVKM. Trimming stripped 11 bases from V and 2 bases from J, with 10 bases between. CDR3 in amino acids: CASRSAGNTIYF. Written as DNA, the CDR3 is TGTGCCTCCCGCAGCGCTGGAAACACCATATATTTT.

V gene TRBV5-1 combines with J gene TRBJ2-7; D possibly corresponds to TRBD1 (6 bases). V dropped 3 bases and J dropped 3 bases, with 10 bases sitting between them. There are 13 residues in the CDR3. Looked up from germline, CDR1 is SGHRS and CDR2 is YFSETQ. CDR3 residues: CASSYRDNYEQYF. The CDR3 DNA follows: TGCGCCAGCAGCTACCGGGACAACTACGAGCAGTACTTC.

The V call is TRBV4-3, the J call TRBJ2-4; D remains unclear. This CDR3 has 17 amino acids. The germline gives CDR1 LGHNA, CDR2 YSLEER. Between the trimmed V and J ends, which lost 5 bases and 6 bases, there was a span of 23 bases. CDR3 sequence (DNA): TGCGCCAGCAGCTCTGTCCTACAGCCCCCTAAAGGAAACATTCAGTACTTC. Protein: CASSSVLQPPKGNIQYF.

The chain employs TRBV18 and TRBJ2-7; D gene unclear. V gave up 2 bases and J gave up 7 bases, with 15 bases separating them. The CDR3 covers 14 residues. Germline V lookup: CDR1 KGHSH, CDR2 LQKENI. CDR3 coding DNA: TGTGCCAGCTCACCAAGCTTGTGGTGGCGGGAGCAGTACTTC. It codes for CASSPSLWWREQYF. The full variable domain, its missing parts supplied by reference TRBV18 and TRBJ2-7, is NAGVMQNPRHLVRRRGQEARLRCSPMKGHSHVYWYRQLPEEGLKFMVYLQKENIIDESGMPKERFSAEFPKEGPSILRIQQVVRGDSAAYFCASSPSLWWREQYFGPGTRLTVT.

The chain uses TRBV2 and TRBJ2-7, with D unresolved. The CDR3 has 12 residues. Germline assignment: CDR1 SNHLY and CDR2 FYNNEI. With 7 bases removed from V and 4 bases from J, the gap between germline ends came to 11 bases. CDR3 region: CASNKEPYEQYF. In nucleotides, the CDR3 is TGTGCCAGCAACAAAGAACCATACGAGCAGTACTTC.

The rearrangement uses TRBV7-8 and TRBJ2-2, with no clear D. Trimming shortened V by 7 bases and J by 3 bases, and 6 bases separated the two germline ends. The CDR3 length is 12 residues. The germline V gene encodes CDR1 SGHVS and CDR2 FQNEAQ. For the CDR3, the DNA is TGTGCCAGCACCCTACACACCGGGGAGCTGTTTTTT. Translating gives CASTLHTGELFF.

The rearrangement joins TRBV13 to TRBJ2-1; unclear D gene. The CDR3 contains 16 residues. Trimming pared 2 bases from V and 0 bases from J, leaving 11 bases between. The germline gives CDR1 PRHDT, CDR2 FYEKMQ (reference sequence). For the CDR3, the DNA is TGTGCCAGCAGCTTATCTCCCTCGTCCTCCTACAATGAGCAGTTCTTC. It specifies CASSLSPSSSYNEQFF.

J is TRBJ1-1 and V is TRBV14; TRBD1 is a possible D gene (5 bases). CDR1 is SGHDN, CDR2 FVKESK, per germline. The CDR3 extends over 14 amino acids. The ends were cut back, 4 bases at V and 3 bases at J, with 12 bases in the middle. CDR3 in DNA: TGTGCCAGCAGCCGACGTAGGGGATACACTGAAGCTTTCTTT. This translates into CASSRRRGYTEAFF.

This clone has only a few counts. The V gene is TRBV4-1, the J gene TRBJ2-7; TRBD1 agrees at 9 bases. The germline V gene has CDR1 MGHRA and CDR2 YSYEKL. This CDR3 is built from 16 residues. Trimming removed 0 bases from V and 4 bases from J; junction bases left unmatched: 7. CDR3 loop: CASSQDGNRGQYEQYF. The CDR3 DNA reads TGCGCCAGCAGCCAAGATGGGAACAGGGGGCAGTACGAGCAGTACTTC.

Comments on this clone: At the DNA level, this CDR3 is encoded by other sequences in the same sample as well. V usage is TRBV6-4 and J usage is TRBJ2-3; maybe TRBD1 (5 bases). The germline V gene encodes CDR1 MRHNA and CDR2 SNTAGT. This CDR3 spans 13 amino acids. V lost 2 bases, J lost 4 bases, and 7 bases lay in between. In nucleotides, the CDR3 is TGTGCCAGCAGTGACCAGGGTTCAGATACGCAGTATTTT. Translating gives CASSDQGSDTQYF.

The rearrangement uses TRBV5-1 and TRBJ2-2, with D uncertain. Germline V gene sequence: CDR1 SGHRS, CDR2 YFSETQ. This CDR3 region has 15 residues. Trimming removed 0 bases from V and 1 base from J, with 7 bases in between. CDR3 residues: CASSLAPKNTGELFF. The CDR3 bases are TGCGCCAGCAGCTTGGCCCCTAAGAACACCGGGGAGCTGTTTTTT.

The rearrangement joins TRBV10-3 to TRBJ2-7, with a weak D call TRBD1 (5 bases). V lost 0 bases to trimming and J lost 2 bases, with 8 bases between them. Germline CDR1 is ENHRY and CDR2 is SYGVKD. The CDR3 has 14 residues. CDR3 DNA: TGTGCCATCAGTGAGTCGGGGCTGGCCTACGAGCAGTACTTC. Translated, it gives CAISESGLAYEQYF.

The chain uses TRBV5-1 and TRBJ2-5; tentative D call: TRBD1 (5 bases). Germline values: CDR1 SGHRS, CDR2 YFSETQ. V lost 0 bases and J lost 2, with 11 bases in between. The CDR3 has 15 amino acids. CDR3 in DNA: TGCGCCAGCAGCTTGGTGGTGGGGCCGCAAGAGACCCAGTACTTC. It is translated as CASSLVVGPQETQYF.

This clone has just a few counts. CDR3 amino acids: CASRRTGYYGYTF. The CDR3 bases are TGTGCCAGTAGACGCACAGGTTACTATGGCTACACCTTC. The genes are TRBV19 and TRBJ1-2, with D possibly matching TRBD1 (5 bases). The CDR3 consists of 13 residues. Germline loops: CDR1 LNHDA, CDR2 SQIVND (reference sequence). The V end lost 6 bases, the J end lost 3 bases, and 11 bases lay between the germline ends.

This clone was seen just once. CDR3 region: CASSIGQGGYEQYF. The CDR3 bases are TGTGCCAGCAGCATCGGACAGGGGGGATACGAGCAGTACTTC. The genes are TRBV9 and TRBJ2-7; 10 bases are shared with TRBD1. After removal of 4 bases from V and 4 bases from J, the junction contained 5 bases not matched to a gene. The germline CDR1 and CDR2 sequences are SGDLS and YYNGEE. The CDR3 loop spans 14 amino acids.

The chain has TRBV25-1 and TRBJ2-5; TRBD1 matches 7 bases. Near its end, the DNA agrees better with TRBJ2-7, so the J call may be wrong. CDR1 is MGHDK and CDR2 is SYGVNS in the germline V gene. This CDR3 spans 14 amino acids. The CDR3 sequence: CASRPPDRVYEQYF. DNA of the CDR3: TGTGCCAGCAGGCCACCCGACAGGGTGTACGAGCAGTACTTC.

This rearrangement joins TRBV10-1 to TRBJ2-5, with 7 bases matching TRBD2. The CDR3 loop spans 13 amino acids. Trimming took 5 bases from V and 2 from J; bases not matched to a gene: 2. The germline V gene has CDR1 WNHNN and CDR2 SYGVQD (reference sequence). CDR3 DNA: TGCGCCAGCAGTAAGGGAGGGCAAGAGACCCAGTACTTC. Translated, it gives CASSKGGQETQYF.